This T cell receptor (beta chain) is drawn from a study of blood T cell repertoires in COVID-19. Study summary: Samples taken during acute and convalescent COVID-19 were collected in the United States, Italy and Spain. Sources were T cells, B-cell-depleted T cells, or PBMCs; the material itself was cDNA or gDNA.

Sequencing was performed with immunoSEQ multiplex PCR; in TCRdb, only in-frame clones are kept and a portion is missing. The sample lists over 450,000 clones, 85% to 90% occurring once. Seattle enrolled patients during active infection and tracked them longitudinally. This CDR3 region has 15 residues. CDR1 and CDR2 (germline): ENHRY, SYGVKD. With 3 bases clipped from V and 7 bases from J, the junction kept 6 bases outside the gene matches. This clonotype originated in a woman in her fifties or sixties with COVID-19, enrolled during active disease. The V gene is TRBV10-3, the J gene TRBJ1-3; 10 bases are a match to TRBD1. Sequences were obtained from peripheral blood. This CDR3 is CAISDTGQGKNTIYF. CDR3 nucleotide sequence: TGTGCCATCAGTGACACGGGACAGGGGAAGAACACCATATATTTT.